A selection of T cell receptor beta chains follows, all from one sample in a study of blood T cells in healthy people across ages. Each CDR3 protein is one row after TCRdb ran MiXCR on the 5' RACE reads. Here the sample spans some 1,500,000 distinct CDR3 sequences, under 55% being singletons. The sequencing input was blood. Receptors were obtained from a woman aged 18-30 years in good health. CDR3s include the opening cysteine and the closing phenylalanine or tryptophan. Fields, in order: V gene, J gene, clone size, D gene, CDR3 DNA, CDR3 protein. The D gene is left open where the match is weak. Clone size appears in some rows only: once, few, many, or a class for an expanded clone.

TRBV9,TRBJ2-5,-,-,TGTGCCAGCAGCGTCACTGCAGTCGGGACCCAGTACTTC,CASSVTAVGTQYF
TRBV7-9,TRBJ2-3,-,-,TGTGCCAGCAGCCAGAATCAGGGGAGCACAGATACGCAGTATTTT,CASSQNQGSTDTQYF
TRBV4-3,TRBJ2-1,few,-,TGCGCCAGCAGCCAAGTACCTGGGCTGAAGGACAGCGGCCGATACAATGAGCAGTTCTTC,CASSQVPGLKDSGRYNEQFF
TRBV11-3,TRBJ2-7,-,TRBD2,TGTGCCAGCAGCCCCAATAGCGGGTTGGCCTACGAGCAGTACTTC,CASSPNSGLAYEQYF
TRBV7-9,TRBJ2-7,few,TRBD1,TGTGCCAGCAGCTCACGGACAGGAAACTACGAGCAGTACTTC,CASSSRTGNYEQYF
TRBV4-3,TRBJ2-1,few,TRBD2,TGCGCCAGCAGCCAAGGCCACCGACTAGCGGGGTTCGTCTACAATGAGCAGTTCTTC,CASSQGHRLAGFVYNEQFF
TRBV27,TRBJ2-1,many,TRBD1,TGTGCCAGCAGCATACAGGGGGCAGATGAGCAGTTCTTC,CASSIQGADEQFF
TRBV20-1,TRBJ2-3,-,TRBD1,TGCAGTGCTAGAGGGGACAGGCCCACAGATACGCAGTATTTT,CSARGDRPTDTQYF
TRBV6-5,TRBJ2-3,-,TRBD1,TGTGCCAGCAGTTACTCGACCACAGGGGGCTCTCCGTACACAGATACGCAGTATTTT,CASSYSTTGGSPYTDTQYF
TRBV7-9,TRBJ1-5,-,-,TGTGCCAGCAGCGAGGACGGGAATCAGCCCCAGCATTTT,CASSEDGNQPQHF
TRBV6-5,TRBJ1-5,few,TRBD1,TGTGCCAGCAGGTCGACAGGGGTTAGCAATCAGCCCCAGCATTTT,CASRSTGVSNQPQHF
TRBV20-1,TRBJ2-5,-,TRBD1,TGCAGTGCAGGGACAGCCGCCGAGACCCAGTACTTC,CSAGTAAETQYF
TRBV10-3,TRBJ1-1,few,TRBD1,TGTGCCATCAGTGAAAGGGACAGAAGCACTGAAGCTTTCTTT,CAISERDRSTEAFF
TRBV20-1,TRBJ1-1,few,TRBD1,TGCAGTGCTATCACAGGGGGCTATGAAGCTTTCTTT,CSAITGGYEAFF
TRBV28,TRBJ2-4,-,TRBD1,TGTGCCAGCAGTCCTCTCGGGACAGCCCTAGCCAAAAACATTCAGTACTTC,CASSPLGTALAKNIQYF
TRBV7-9,TRBJ2-1,-,-,TGTGCCAGCAGCTTAAAGAACCCTAGCTCCTACAATGAGCAGTTCTTC,CASSLKNPSSYNEQFF
TRBV3-1,TRBJ1-6,-,-,TGTGCCAGCAGCCAAGGCTGGTATAATTCACCCCTCCACTTT,CASSQGWYNSPLHF
TRBV29-1,TRBJ1-2,-,-,TGCAGCGCCGCGGCAGGGGACGGCTACACCTTC,CSAAAGDGYTF
TRBV29-1,TRBJ2-5,few,-,TGCAGCGGCGAACGGGGGTTCCAAGAGACCCAGTACTTC,CSGERGFQETQYF
TRBV11-2,TRBJ1-2,once,-,TGTGCCAGCAGCACCGGAGCGGGGAACCGTCCCTATGGCTACACCTTC,CASSTGAGNRPYGYTF
TRBV7-2,TRBJ2-7,-,TRBD2,TGTGCCAGCAGCTTAGTGTCGGGGGAGGGCGAGCAGTACTTC,CASSLVSGEGEQYF
TRBV5-5,TRBJ2-3,-,-,TGTGCCAGCAGCTTTGCACCTACCGGGACGGGGAGCACAGATACGCAGTATTTT,CASSFAPTGTGSTDTQYF
TRBV6-6,TRBJ2-1,few,-,TGTGCCAGCAGTTACTCACTCACCAGTGAGGAGCAGTTCTTC,CASSYSLTSEEQFF
TRBV7-2,TRBJ1-6,-,-,TGTGCCAGCAGCTTAGTTCGGGGGGGGCCCAATTCACCCCTCCACTTT,CASSLVRGGPNSPLHF
TRBV4-1,TRBJ2-1,-,TRBD2,TGCGCCAGCAGCCAAGAGTCGCTAGCGGGAGAGCAGTTCTTC,CASSQESLAGEQFF
TRBV19,TRBJ2-6,-,-,TGTGCCAGCCTAAGGGCTGGGGCCAACGTCCTGACTTTC,CASLRAGANVLTF
TRBV28,TRBJ2-7,-,TRBD1,TGTGCCAGCAGTTTAATTGGACAGGGTCACAATGAGCAGTACTTC,CASSLIGQGHNEQYF
TRBV5-1,TRBJ2-1,many,-,TGCGCCAGCAGCTTGTTAGGGGATAATGAGCAGTTCTTC,CASSLLGDNEQFF
TRBV12-3/TRBV12-4,TRBJ1-2,-,-,TGTGCCAGCAGTTTGACCCTGGACTATGGCTACACCTTC,CASSLTLDYGYTF
TRBV6-5,TRBJ2-3,-,-,TGTGCCAGCAGTGACGACTACACAGATACGCAGTATTTT,CASSDDYTDTQYF
TRBV6-7,TRBJ1-2,-,-,TGTGCCAGCAGTTACGCCCAGAGGGACGGGCTATATGGCTACACCTTC,CASSYAQRDGLYGYTF
TRBV4-3,TRBJ2-1,-,-,TGCGCCAGCAGCCAAGATCCCGTCAATAGTGAGCAGTTCTTC,CASSQDPVNSEQFF
TRBV29-1,TRBJ1-1,-,-,TGCAGCGTGGGGGTGTTGTGGGGAGAAGCTTTCTTT,CSVGVLWGEAFF
TRBV3-1,TRBJ1-4,-,TRBD1,TGTGCCAGCGGGCACAGGGGAGAAAAACTGTTTTTT,CASGHRGEKLFF
TRBV29-1,TRBJ2-2,few,-,TGCAGCGTTGGCAGTCCCCCCGGGGAGCTGTTTTTT,CSVGSPPGELFF
TRBV4-2,TRBJ2-2,-,-,TGTGCCAGCAGCCTCGAAGGAGGTAGCCCCGGGGAGCTGTTTTTT,CASSLEGGSPGELFF
TRBV12-3/TRBV12-4,TRBJ1-5,-,-,TGTGCCAGCAGTTCACCCCAGCATAGCAATCAGCCCCAGCATTTT,CASSSPQHSNQPQHF
TRBV27,TRBJ1-1,-,-,TGTGCCAGCAGTTTATTAGTGAACACTGAAGCTTTCTTT,CASSLLVNTEAFF
TRBV2,TRBJ2-2,once,-,TGTGCCAGCGCTGTTGACAGCAACACCGGGGAGCTGTTTTTT,CASAVDSNTGELFF
TRBV20-1,TRBJ2-7,-,TRBD1,TGCAGTGCCAAGGGGGACAGGGAATTGGACGAGCAGTACTTC,CSAKGDRELDEQYF
TRBV25-1,TRBJ2-7,few,TRBD2,TGTGCCAGCAGTGAAACTCTGCCTAGCGGGAAAGGCTACGAGCAGTACTTC,CASSETLPSGKGYEQYF
TRBV10-3,TRBJ2-7,many,-,TGTGCCACCCTCTCACAGGGCCCAGCGGGGCTCTACGAGCAGTACTTC,CATLSQGPAGLYEQYF
TRBV27,TRBJ1-5,few,-,TGTGCCAGCAGTTTATCAGGGGCGCAGGACTGGCATTTT,CASSLSGAQDWHF
TRBV2,TRBJ1-1,-,TRBD1,TGTGCCAGCAGGCCCGGGACAGGGCTGTTTCTAGTTTTCTTT,CASRPGTGLFLVFF
TRBV10-3,TRBJ1-1,-,-,TGTGCCATCAGTGAGTCGAGATTTCAACGAATTGAGGCTTTCTTT,CAISESRFQRIEAFF
TRBV5-1,TRBJ2-1,many,TRBD2,TGCGCCAGCAGCTCGCTAGCGGGAGGGCTGAACAATGAGCAGTTCTTC,CASSSLAGGLNNEQFF
TRBV27,TRBJ2-5,few,-,TGTGCCAGCAGTTTCTCAGGGAAGGCGCCCCGGTACTTC,CASSFSGKAPRYF
TRBV4-3,TRBJ2-5,-,TRBD1,TGCGCCAGCAGCCAAGATTTATGGCAGGGGGCTAGGGAGACCCAGTACTTC,CASSQDLWQGARETQYF
TRBV4-3,TRBJ2-1,few,-,TGCGCCAGCAGCCAAGGTGCCAGATACAATGAGCAGTTCTTC,CASSQGARYNEQFF
TRBV7-2,TRBJ2-1,-,-,TGTGCCAGCAGCTCTGGGCTAGCGATTCTAGGGAATGAGCAGTTCTTC,CASSSGLAILGNEQFF
TRBV25-1,TRBJ2-5,few,TRBD1,TGTGCCAGCAGTGACACAGGGGGTACGGAGACCCAGTACTTC,CASSDTGGTETQYF
TRBV20-1,TRBJ1-4,-,TRBD1,TGCAGTGCTACCGGACAGGGGAATGAAAAACTGTTTTTT,CSATGQGNEKLFF
TRBV12-3/TRBV12-4,TRBJ2-7,-,-,TGTGCCAGCACCACGACAGAGTCCGTCTATGAGCAGTACTTC,CASTTTESVYEQYF
TRBV10-3,TRBJ2-3,-,TRBD2,TGTGCCATCAGTGAGTCCGGGACTAGCAGAGATACGCAGTATTTT,CAISESGTSRDTQYF
TRBV4-1,TRBJ2-7,once,-,TGCGCCAGCAGCCCTTTTTTCTCCTCCTATGAGCAGTACTTC,CASSPFFSSYEQYF
TRBV7-6,TRBJ1-1,-,-,TGTGCCAGCAGCTTAAAGGGACACGCGAACACTGAAGCTTTCTTT,CASSLKGHANTEAFF
TRBV6-5,TRBJ2-3,-,TRBD2,TGTGCCAGCAGGGCTAGCGGGGGGCAGTATTTT,CASRASGGQYF